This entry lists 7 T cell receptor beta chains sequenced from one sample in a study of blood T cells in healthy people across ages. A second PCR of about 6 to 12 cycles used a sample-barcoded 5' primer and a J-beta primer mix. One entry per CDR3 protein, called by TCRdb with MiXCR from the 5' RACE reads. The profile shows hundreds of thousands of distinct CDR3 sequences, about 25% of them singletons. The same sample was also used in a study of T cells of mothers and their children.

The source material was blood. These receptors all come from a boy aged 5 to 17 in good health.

CDR3 loop: CASIIIERSSYEQYF. CDR3 DNA: TGTGCCAGCATAATTATCGAGCGGAGTTCCTACGAGCAGTACTTC. V gene TRBV7-2 combines with J gene TRBJ2-7; the D gene is possibly TRBD2 (5 bases). Trimming pared 7 bases from V and 1 base from J, leaving 17 bases between. Germline CDR1 and CDR2: SGHTA and FQGNSA. The CDR3 totals 15 residues.

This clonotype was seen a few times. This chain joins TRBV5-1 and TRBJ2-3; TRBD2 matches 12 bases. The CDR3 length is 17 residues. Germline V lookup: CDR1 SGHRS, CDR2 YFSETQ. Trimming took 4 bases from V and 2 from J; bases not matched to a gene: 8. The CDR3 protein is CASSPRTSGANTDTQYF. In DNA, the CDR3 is TGCGCCAGCAGCCCCCGGACTAGCGGGGCGAACACAGATACGCAGTATTTT.

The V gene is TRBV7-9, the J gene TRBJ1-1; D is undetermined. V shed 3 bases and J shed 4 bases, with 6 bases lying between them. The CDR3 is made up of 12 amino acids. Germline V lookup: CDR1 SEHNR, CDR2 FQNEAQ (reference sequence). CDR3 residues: CASSLGLTEAFF. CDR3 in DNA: TGTGCCAGCAGCTTGGGTCTCACTGAAGCTTTCTTT.

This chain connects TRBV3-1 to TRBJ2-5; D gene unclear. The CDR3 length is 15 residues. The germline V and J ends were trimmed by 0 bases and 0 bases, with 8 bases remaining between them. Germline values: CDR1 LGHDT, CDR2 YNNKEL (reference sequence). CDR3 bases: TGTGCCAGCAGCCAAGACTCGACGAACCAAGAGACCCAGTACTTC. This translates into CASSQDSTNQETQYF.

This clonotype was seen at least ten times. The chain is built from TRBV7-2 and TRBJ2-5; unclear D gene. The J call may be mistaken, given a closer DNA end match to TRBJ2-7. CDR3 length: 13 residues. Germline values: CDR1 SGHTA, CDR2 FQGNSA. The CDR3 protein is CASSSGITYEQYF. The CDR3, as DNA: TGTGCCAGCAGCTCGGGCATAACCTACGAGCAGTACTTC.

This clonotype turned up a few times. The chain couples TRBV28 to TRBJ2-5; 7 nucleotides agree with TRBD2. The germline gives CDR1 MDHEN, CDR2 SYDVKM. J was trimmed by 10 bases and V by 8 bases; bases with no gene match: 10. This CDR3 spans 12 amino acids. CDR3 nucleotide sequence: TGTGCCAGCTCGGGAGGAGTTGAAAGCCAGTACTTC. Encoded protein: CASSGGVESQYF. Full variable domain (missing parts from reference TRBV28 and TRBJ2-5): DVKVTQSSRYLVKRTGEKVFLECVQDMDHENMFWYRQDPGLGLRLIYFSYDVKMKEKGDIPEGYSVSREKKERFSLILESASTNQTSMYLCASSGGVESQYFGPGTRLLVL.

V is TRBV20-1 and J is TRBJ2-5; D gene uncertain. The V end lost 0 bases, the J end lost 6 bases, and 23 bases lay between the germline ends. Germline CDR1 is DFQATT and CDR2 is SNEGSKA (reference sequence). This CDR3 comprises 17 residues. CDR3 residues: CSARDPHQARPRQTQYF. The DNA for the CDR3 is TGCAGTGCTAGAGATCCACACCAGGCTAGACCTCGCCAGACCCAGTACTTC.